These T cell receptor beta chains were read from a single sample in a study of T cell changes during pregnancy in multiple sclerosis. Sequencing used immunoSEQ multiplex PCR; TCRdb keeps in-frame clones, though not all of them. The table has 50,000 to 70,000 clones, 91% seen once. The specimen comprised peripheral blood, sampled after pregnancy. These receptors originate from a female donor in good health, enrolled as a control in a pregnancy study. The CDR3 runs from the conserved cysteine through the conserved F or W. The D gene is left open where the match is weak. Clone sizes are given selectively: once, few, many, or a class where the clone is expanded.

size	D	V	J	DNA	CDR3
NA	NA	TRBV4-3	TRBJ1-2	TGCGCCAGCAGCCAAGGGCATTCAGGGGCCGGCTACACCTTC	CASSQGHSGAGYTF
NA	TRBD2	TRBV10-3	TRBJ2-5	TGTGCCATCAGCGCGGGGGGGCCGCGAGAGACCCAGTACTTC	CAISAGGPRETQYF
NA	NA	TRBV5-1	TRBJ2-7	TGCGCCAGCAGCTCACAGGGTTCCTACGAGCAGTACTTC	CASSSQGSYEQYF
once	NA	TRBV19	TRBJ1-2	TGTGCCAGTAGCAGATTACAGGTCTTGGATCCGAATGGCTACACCTTC	CASSRLQVLDPNGYTF
NA	NA	TRBV6-1	TRBJ1-5	TGTGCCAGCAGTGGTCCAGATCCTCAGCCCCAGCATTTT	CASSGPDPQPQHF
NA	NA	TRBV5-4	TRBJ2-7	TGTGCCAGCAGCTTGGAAGGGAGCCGACGGCTCGAGCAGTACTTC	CASSLEGSRRLEQYF
NA	TRBD2	TRBV7-2	TRBJ2-3	TGTGCCAGCAGCACCCCCCTAGCGGGGGTCTTCACAGATACGCAGTATTTT	CASSTPLAGVFTDTQYF
NA	NA	TRBV4-2	TRBJ2-5	TGTGCCAGCAGCCAAGAGATACGGGATGAGACCCAGTACTTC	CASSQEIRDETQYF
NA	NA	TRBV11-2	TRBJ2-5	TGTGCCAGCAGCCCCACTCAGGGCATTTTCGAGACCCAGTACTTC	CASSPTQGIFETQYF
once	NA	TRBV27	TRBJ1-2	TGTGCCAGCAGCGATGACAGAAACTATGGCTACACCTTC	CASSDDRNYGYTF
NA	NA	TRBV29-1	TRBJ2-1	TGCAGCGTTCGACACAGCTCCTACAATGAGCAGTTCTTC	CSVRHSSYNEQFF
once	NA	TRBV6-5	TRBJ2-7	TGTGCCAGCAGTTACTCGACCGGGAATGGCTACGAGCAGTACTTC	CASSYSTGNGYEQYF
once	NA	TRBV29-1	TRBJ2-1	TGCAGCGTTGACATCTCCTACAATGAGCAGTTCTTC	CSVDISYNEQFF
NA	NA	TRBV4-3	TRBJ2-1	TGCGCCAGCAGCCAAGATGCTGGAGAAAATGAGCAGTTCTTC	CASSQDAGENEQFF
NA	NA	TRBV30	TRBJ2-1	TGTGCCTGGAGTGTACTGTGGACAGATTCCTACAATGAGCAGTTCTTC	CAWSVLWTDSYNEQFF
NA	TRBD1	TRBV6-5	TRBJ2-7	TGTGCCAGCAGCCTCAGGGGGCTCGGCGAGCAGTACTTC	CASSLRGLGEQYF
once	NA	TRBV11-2	TRBJ1-4	TGTGCCAGCAGCTTAGATCGATTCGCGGGGAGGGGAAAACTGTTTTTT	CASSLDRFAGRGKLFF
NA	NA	TRBV10-3	TRBJ1-3	TGTGCCATTCGTATTGCTGGAAACACCATATATTTT	CAIRIAGNTIYF
NA	TRBD2	TRBV4-2	TRBJ2-1	TGTGCCAGCAGCCCTCTAGCGGACTCCTACAATGAGCAGTTCTTC	CASSPLADSYNEQFF
once	NA	TRBV7-9	TRBJ2-7	TGTGCCAGCAGCCCAGAGACCAGGGACACGGACGAGCAGTACTTC	CASSPETRDTDEQYF
NA	NA	TRBV25-1	TRBJ2-3	TGTGCCAGCAGTGGGCCCTCCTCGGGGCAGTATTTT	CASSGPSSGQYF
once	TRBD1	TRBV6-5	TRBJ1-6	TGTGCCAGCAGTTCAACAGGGGATGGGAGCTCACCCCTCCACTTT	CASSSTGDGSSPLHF
NA	TRBD2	TRBV7-2	TRBJ2-5	TGTGCCAGCAGCTTCACTAGCGGGGTGAGAGAGACCCAGTACTTC	CASSFTSGVRETQYF
NA	NA	TRBV19	TRBJ2-7	TGTGCCACCCAGGCCACCTACCACTACGAGCAGTACTTC	CATQATYHYEQYF
NA	NA	TRBV7-9	TRBJ2-7	TGTGCCAGCAGCTTAGTCCTGGGGCGGAACCGCTACGAGCAGTACTTC	CASSLVLGRNRYEQYF
NA	NA	TRBV7-9	TRBJ1-2	TGTGCCAGCAGCCCCGGTGCGGGGTCGGATGGCTACACCTTC	CASSPGAGSDGYTF
NA	NA	TRBV30	TRBJ1-1	TGTGCCTGGACTGTTGTCCCAGCGACTGAAGCTTTCTTT	CAWTVVPATEAFF
NA	NA	TRBV11-2	TRBJ2-2	TGTGCCAGCAGCTTACCGTCGGCCGCGCGGATGAACACCGGGGAGCTGTTTTTT	CASSLPSAARMNTGELFF
NA	TRBD2	TRBV10-3	TRBJ2-7	TGTGCCATCAGTGAGTCGATAGGGGAGGGGCCCGTCTACGAGCAGTACTTC	CAISESIGEGPVYEQYF
NA	TRBD1	TRBV5-4	TRBJ1-6	TGTGCCAGCAGCCAGGGACAGGCGAGCTCCTATAATTCACCCCTCCACTTT	CASSQGQASSYNSPLHF
NA	NA	TRBV7-2	TRBJ1-5	TGTGCCAGCAACTTAGGAGGGATTTCGAATCAGCCCCAGCATTTT	CASNLGGISNQPQHF
NA	NA	TRBV2	TRBJ1-2	TGTGCCAGCAGCAGACAGGTTATTAACTATGGCTACACCTTC	CASSRQVINYGYTF
NA	TRBD1	TRBV4-3	TRBJ2-7	TGCGCCAGCAGCCAAGAGGCAGGGACAGGATCCTACGAGCAGTACTTC	CASSQEAGTGSYEQYF
NA	NA	TRBV11-1	TRBJ1-1	TGTGCCAGCAAACCAAAAAAATACAGGGCCATGAACACTGAAGCTTTCTTT	CASKPKKYRAMNTEAFF
once	TRBD1	TRBV25-1	TRBJ1-2	TGTGCCAGCAGTGGTATCCGAGACAGGGGGGCTTATGGCTACACCTTC	CASSGIRDRGAYGYTF
once	NA	TRBV4-1	TRBJ2-2	TGCGCCAGCAGCCAAGTCCTGGCAGGGGCCCTAAAGAACACCGGGGAGCTGTTTTTT	CASSQVLAGALKNTGELFF
NA	NA	TRBV5-4	TRBJ2-1	TGTGCCAGCAGACCGAGCTCCTACAATGAGCAGTTCTTC	CASRPSSYNEQFF
NA	TRBD1	TRBV11-2	TRBJ1-2	TGTGCCAGCAGCTCGCAGGGGGCGTACGGCTACACCTTC	CASSSQGAYGYTF
once	NA	TRBV2	TRBJ1-1	TGTGCCAGCAGCTCACAGGGCATTCGAAACACTGAAGCTTTCTTT	CASSSQGIRNTEAFF
NA	TRBD1	TRBV5-6	TRBJ2-7	TGTGCCAGCAGCCCGGACAGGCATTACGAGCAGTACTTC	CASSPDRHYEQYF
NA	NA	TRBV25-1	TRBJ1-5	TGTGCCAGCAGTGATTCAGATCATCCCCAGCATTTT	CASSDSDHPQHF
NA	TRBD1	TRBV9	TRBJ1-6	TGTGCCAGCAGCGTAGAGACAGGGTTGGATTCACCCCTCCACTTT	CASSVETGLDSPLHF